Below are 7 T cell receptor beta chains sequenced from a single sample in a study of control samples from healthy donors and cancer patients. The repertoire was sequenced with immunoSEQ multiplex PCR; TCRdb's copy has only in-frame clones and lacks some. The sample includes fewer than 500,000 clones, roughly 90% seen only once; the top ten take roughly 6.4%. Sequenced material: PBMCs. Receptor source: a man aged 35 to 55 with head and neck cancer.

The chain joins TRBV30 to TRBJ2-7, with 9 nucleotides matching TRBD1. The CDR3 extends over 16 amino acids. CDR1 is GTSNPN and CDR2 is SVGIG in the germline V gene (reference sequence). V trimming: 0 bases; J trimming: 3 bases; junction bases outside the gene matches: 9. CDR3 loop: CAWSVGGQGQNYEQYF. DNA for the CDR3: TGTGCCTGGAGTGTTGGGGGACAGGGACAAAACTACGAGCAGTACTTC.

The chain recombines TRBV28 with TRBJ1-6; D remains ambiguous. Trimming pared 6 bases from V and 0 bases from J, leaving 18 bases between. The CDR3 has 18 residues. Germline CDR1 and CDR2: MDHEN and SYDVKM. The CDR3 sequence is CASSPSVGESSYNSPLHF. For the CDR3, the DNA is TGTGCCAGCAGCCCGAGTGTAGGAGAGAGCTCCTATAATTCACCCCTCCACTTT.

The chain couples TRBV7-2 to TRBJ2-5; 13 positions match TRBD2. CDR3 size: 18 residues. Germline values: CDR1 SGHTA, CDR2 FQGNSA. Trimming removed 5 bases from V and 4 bases from J; junction bases left unmatched: 13. The CDR3 loop is CASSLLGGLAGVTETQYF. In DNA form, the CDR3 reads TGTGCCAGCAGCCTATTGGGCGGACTAGCGGGGGTTACAGAGACCCAGTACTTC.

In its sample, this clone was seen once. This chain links TRBV6-2 or TRBV6-3 with TRBJ1-5; TRBD1 is a possible D gene (6 bases). The V and J ends lost 5 bases and 7 bases respectively, with 15 bases between them. The CDR3 runs to 14 residues. Germline V gene lookup returns CDR1 MNHEY and CDR2 SVGEGT. The CDR3 reads CASSGTGARQPQHF. CDR3 nucleotide sequence: TGTGCCAGCAGTGGGACGGGGGCGAGGCAGCCCCAGCATTTT.

The rearrangement uses TRBV14 and TRBJ1-1; the D gene is possibly TRBD1 (6 bases). The CDR3 spans 14 residues. The germline CDR1 and CDR2 sequences are SGHDN and FVKESK. V lost 10 bases, J lost 4 bases, and 19 bases lay in between. For the CDR3, the DNA is TGTGCCACCATGCGGGGGCCCGTTATCACTGAAGCTTTCTTT. Translating it yields CATMRGPVITEAFF.

Points on this clone: Distinct nucleotide sequences in the sample also encode this CDR3. The chain recombines TRBV28 with TRBJ1-5, with 8 bases aligning to TRBD1. The CDR3 loop spans 14 amino acids. Trimming cost V 3 bases and J 5 bases; bases outside gene matches: 3. Germline CDR1 reads MDHEN; CDR2 reads SYDVKM. In DNA, the CDR3 is TGTGCCAGCAGTTTGTTACAGGGGGATCAGCCCCAGCATTTT. Protein: CASSLLQGDQPQHF.

The chain links TRBV12-5 to TRBJ2-3; D gene uncertain. The CDR3 is 15 residues long. Trimming left V 5 bases short and J 3 bases short, with 15 bases between. Germline V gives CDR1 LGHNT, CDR2 FRNRAP. CDR3 region: CASGAPRLATDTQYF. The DNA for the CDR3 is TGTGCTAGTGGTGCCCCGAGGTTAGCAACAGATACGCAGTATTTT.